The 32 T cell receptor beta chains presented below share a single source sample, sequenced in a study of blood T cell repertoires in COVID-19. Libraries were prepared by immunoSEQ multiplex PCR; TCRdb keeps only in-frame clonotypes and omits some of them. Among 110,000 to 150,000 clones, 70% to 85% were seen once, and the ten largest hold roughly a tenth. The sequencing input was peripheral blood. These receptors were collected from a man in his fifties or sixties with active or convalescent COVID-19.

The chain has TRBV24-1 and TRBJ2-3; TRBD1 matches 7 bases. The V gene's germline CDR1 is KGHDR and CDR2 SFDVKD. V lost 3 bases to trimming and J lost 7 bases; unmatched junction nucleotides: 6. This CDR3 spans 14 amino acids. The CDR3: CATSDLRQGYTQYF. The CDR3 DNA reads as TGTGCCACCAGTGATCTGCGACAGGGATATACGCAGTATTTT.

For this clone: A junction boundary mismatches the germline segment, possibly from a read error. This sequence joins TRBV25-1 and TRBJ1-2; D is uncertain. CDR1 is MGHDK, CDR2 SYGVNS, per germline. The CDR3 loop spans 15 amino acids. Here the CDR3 DNA reads TGTGCCAGCAGTTCGACGGAGAATGGATTTGTCGGCTCCACCTTC. This translates into CASSSTENGFVGSTF.

In the case of this clone: A much larger clone differs by one base, so this may be a read error. The same CDR3 arises from other DNA sequences in this sample as well. This rearrangement joins TRBV6-2 or TRBV6-3 to TRBJ2-7; D is possibly TRBD2 (6 bases). V was trimmed by 9 bases and J by 3 bases, leaving 24 bases between them. CDR1 and CDR2 from the germline V gene are MNHEY and SVGEGT. The CDR3 length is 16 residues. The CDR3 here is CASSTNRLGSFYEQYF. In DNA, the CDR3 is TGTGCCAGTAGCACTAACCGACTAGGATCGTTCTACGAGCAGTACTTC.

This clone was counted once. This chain links TRBV19 with TRBJ1-2; a weak D match, TRBD1 (6 bases). The germline V and J ends were trimmed by 6 bases and 0 bases, with 11 bases remaining between them. Looked up from germline, CDR1 is LNHDA and CDR2 is SQIVND (reference sequence). This CDR3 is built from 14 residues. In DNA, the CDR3 is TGTGCCAGTAGGAGACAGGCCTCTAACTATGGCTACACCTTC. Amino acids: CASRRQASNYGYTF.

The chain has TRBV30 and TRBJ1-1; 8 nucleotides match TRBD1. J lost 7 bases, V lost 4 bases, and 5 bases had no gene match. CDR1 is GTSNPN and CDR2 is SVGIG in the germline V gene (reference sequence). This CDR3 contains 12 residues. The CDR3 loop is CAWTKTGGEAFF. The CDR3 DNA follows: TGTGCCTGGACCAAAACAGGGGGTGAAGCTTTCTTT.

The J gene is TRBJ2-7, the V gene TRBV10-3, with TRBD1 as a possible D gene (6 bases). Germline CDR1 ENHRY, CDR2 SYGVKD. The CDR3 extends over 13 amino acids. The V and J ends lost 5 bases and 5 bases respectively, with 13 bases between them. As DNA, the CDR3 is TGTGCCATCAGTCCAGGGGCTGTGGACGAGCAGTACTTC. Its protein product is CAISPGAVDEQYF.

CDR3 protein: CATSREGDAGSSAFF. The CDR3 DNA sequence: TGTGCCACCAGCAGAGAGGGAGACGCAGGTAGCAGCGCTTTCTTT. This sequence joins TRBV15 and TRBJ1-1; D gene uncertain. CDR3 length: 15 amino acids. Germline V CDR1 and CDR2: LNHNV, YYDKDF (reference sequence). The V gene lost 0 bases and the J gene lost 11 bases, with 19 bases spanning the gap.

This clone was picked up one time. The V call is TRBV5-4, the J call TRBJ2-5; the D gene is possibly TRBD2 (5 bases). Germline-derived CDR1 and CDR2 are SGHNT and YYREEE (reference sequence). This CDR3 is 15 amino acids long. V shed 1 base and J shed 3 bases, with 13 bases lying between them. This CDR3 is CASSLSYLAEETQYF. CDR3 DNA: TGTGCCAGCAGCTTGTCTTACCTAGCTGAAGAGACCCAGTACTTC. Full variable domain (missing parts from reference TRBV5-4 and TRBJ2-5): ETGVTQSPTHLIKTRGQQVTLRCSSQSGHNTVSWYQQALGQGPQFIFQYYREEENGRGNFPPRFSGLQFPNYSSELNVNALELDDSALYLCASSLSYLAEETQYFGPGTRLLVL.

The chain uses TRBV9 and TRBJ1-6, with 8 bases matching TRBD1. The V gene end was trimmed by 7 bases and the J gene end by 7 bases; junction bases not matched to a gene: 7. This CDR3 region has 14 residues. Germline V gives CDR1 SGDLS, CDR2 YYNGEE. As DNA, the CDR3 is TGTGCCAGCGCAGGGGGCACTAGAAATTCACCCCTCCACTTT. Encoded protein: CASAGGTRNSPLHF. Full variable domain (remainder filled in from reference TRBV9 and TRBJ1-6): DSGVTQTPKHLITATGQRVTLRCSPRSGDLSVYWYQQSLDQGLQFLIQYYNGEERAKGNILERFSAQQFPDLHSELNLSSLELGDSALYFCASAGGTRNSPLHFGNGTRLTVT.

The V and J genes are TRBV10-1 and TRBJ1-1, with no clear D. The germline V gene encodes CDR1 WNHNN and CDR2 SYGVQD (reference sequence). V lost 1 base and J 6 bases, leaving 12 bases between the germline ends. CDR3 size: 14 residues. The CDR3 region is CASSEYVFGAEAFF. The CDR3 bases are TGCGCCAGCAGTGAGTATGTATTTGGAGCTGAAGCTTTCTTT.

The V call is TRBV2, the J call TRBJ1-2; D ambiguous. The V and J ends lost 6 bases and 4 bases respectively, with 15 bases between them. Germline V gene lookup returns CDR1 SNHLY and CDR2 FYNNEI. The CDR3 has 14 residues. Here the CDR3 DNA reads TGTGCCAGCAGGCAGACGGGAAGCCTCTATGGCTACACCTTC. Protein: CASRQTGSLYGYTF.

The V and J genes are TRBV24-1 and TRBJ1-1; 8 bases agree with TRBD1. CDR1 and CDR2 from the germline V gene are KGHDR and SFDVKD. CDR3 length: 14 residues. V shed 5 bases, J shed 6 bases, and the junction held 7 bases outside the gene matches. CDR3 region: CATSGSGGRSEAFF. In nucleotides, the CDR3 is TGTGCCACCAGTGGGTCAGGGGGCAGGTCTGAAGCTTTCTTT.

The chain recombines TRBV7-8 with TRBJ2-1; no clear D. The germline V gene has CDR1 SGHVS and CDR2 FQNEAQ. Trimming shortened V by 1 base and J by 6 bases, and 13 bases separated the two germline ends. The CDR3 consists of 15 residues. The CDR3 loop reads CASSLEPRVPNEQFF. The CDR3 DNA sequence: TGTGCCAGCAGCTTAGAGCCTCGGGTTCCCAATGAGCAGTTCTTC.

The gene calls are TRBV6-5 and TRBJ2-5; tentative D call: TRBD1 (5 bases). The V end was cut by 5 bases, the J end by 1 base, with 11 bases between. Germline lookup yields CDR1 MNHEY and CDR2 SVGAGI. This CDR3 contains 14 residues. This CDR3 reads CASSPSTAQETQYF. The DNA of the CDR3 is TGTGCCAGCAGTCCCTCGACAGCCCAAGAGACCCAGTACTTC.

This clone was seen once. The genes are TRBV18 and TRBJ1-5, with 7 bases identical to TRBD1. The CDR3 spans 14 residues. CDR1 and CDR2 from the germline V gene are KGHSH and LQKENI. V lost 4 bases to trimming and J lost 2 bases; unmatched junction nucleotides: 2. CDR3 nucleotides: TGTGCCAGCTCACTAGGACAGGGCAATCAGCCCCAGCATTTT. Amino acid sequence: CASSLGQGNQPQHF. The variable domain in full, completed from reference TRBV18 and TRBJ1-5, reads NAGVMQNPRHLVRRRGQEARLRCSPMKGHSHVYWYRQLPEEGLKFMVYLQKENIIDESGMPKERFSAEFPKEGPSILRIQQVVRGDSAAYFCASSLGQGNQPQHFGDGTRLSIL.

This clone was seen a handful of times. The J gene is TRBJ2-1, the V gene TRBV9, with D unresolved. Trimming took 3 bases from V and 2 from J, leaving 6 bases between them. The CDR3 contains 13 residues. CDR1 is SGDLS, CDR2 YYNGEE, per germline. The CDR3 protein is CASSDTPYNEQFF. Written as DNA, the CDR3 is TGTGCCAGCAGCGACACACCCTACAATGAGCAGTTCTTC. The entire variable domain, with the rest obtained from reference TRBV9 and TRBJ2-1, is as follows: DSGVTQTPKHLITATGQRVTLRCSPRSGDLSVYWYQQSLDQGLQFLIQYYNGEERAKGNILERFSAQQFPDLHSELNLSSLELGDSALYFCASSDTPYNEQFFGPGTRLTVL.

The chain links TRBV19 to TRBJ1-5; the D is unclear. The CDR3 has 15 residues. Looked up from germline, CDR1 is LNHDA and CDR2 is SQIVND (reference sequence). V shed 4 bases and J shed 2 bases, with 12 bases lying between them. The CDR3 nucleotides read TGTGCCAGTAGTAAGAACAGTGGTGGCAATCAGCCCCAGCATTTT. It translates to CASSKNSGGNQPQHF. Full variable domain (remainder filled in from reference TRBV19 and TRBJ1-5): DGGITQSPKYLFRKEGQNVTLSCEQNLNHDAMYWYRQDPGQGLRLIYYSQIVNDFQKGDIAEGYSVSREKKESFPLTVTSAQKNPTAFYLCASSKNSGGNQPQHFGDGTRLSIL.

This CDR3 reads CASSLAAANTEAFF. The CDR3 coding sequence is TGTGCCAGCAGCTTAGCAGCTGCGAACACTGAAGCTTTCTTT. The rearrangement links TRBV7-8 to TRBJ1-1, with D unresolved. Germline V gives CDR1 SGHVS, CDR2 FQNEAQ. Trimming stripped 0 bases from V and 1 base from J, with 6 bases between. This CDR3 contains 14 residues.

V and J are TRBV7-2 and TRBJ2-7, with D perhaps TRBD1 (6 bases). The length of the CDR3 is 15 residues. V was cut by 0 bases and J by 1 base, with 10 bases left in between. Germline CDR1 is SGHTA and CDR2 is FQGNSA. The CDR3 loop is CASSLAAQGSYEQYF. CDR3 sequence (DNA): TGTGCCAGCAGCTTAGCGGCCCAGGGGTCCTACGAGCAGTACTTC.

The J gene is TRBJ1-1, the V gene TRBV5-1, with D perhaps matching TRBD1 (5 bases). Germline loops: CDR1 SGHRS, CDR2 YFSETQ. The CDR3 is 13 residues long. V lost 7 bases and J 0 bases, leaving 10 bases between the germline ends. In DNA form, the CDR3 reads TGCGCCAGCTCCGACAGCCTGAACACTGAAGCTTTCTTT. Residues: CASSDSLNTEAFF.

This chain uses TRBV5-6 with TRBJ2-3; 8 bases are shared with TRBD2. The CDR3 runs 15 residues. The V gene's germline CDR1 is SGHDT and CDR2 YYEEEE. The junction had 3 bases not matched to a gene; V was cut back by 0 bases and J by 3 bases. CDR3 region: CASSLVAGGTDTQYF. The CDR3 nucleotides are TGTGCCAGCAGCTTGGTGGCGGGAGGAACAGATACGCAGTATTTT.

Only a few counts were recorded for this clone. The rearrangement uses TRBV3-1 (or the pseudogene TRBV3-2) and TRBJ2-2; 9 positions match TRBD1. The CDR3 spans 16 residues. V lost 2 bases to trimming and J lost 5 bases; unmatched junction nucleotides: 6. Germline CDR1 is LGHDT and CDR2 is YNNKEL (reference sequence). The CDR3 here is CASSQRDRVSTGELFF. CDR3 in DNA: TGTGCCAGCAGCCAACGGGACAGGGTGAGTACCGGGGAGCTGTTTTTT.

The rearrangement uses TRBV24-1 and TRBJ1-2; 8 nucleotides agree with TRBD1. The junction had 4 bases not matched to a gene; V was cut back by 4 bases and J by 4 bases. The CDR3 is 14 residues long. Germline-derived CDR1 and CDR2 are KGHDR and SFDVKD. CDR3 nucleotide sequence: TGTGCCACCAGTGACTATGACAGGGGCTATGGCTACACCTTC. As protein: CATSDYDRGYGYTF.

The chain uses TRBV12-3 or TRBV12-4 and TRBJ1-2, with 10 bases identical to TRBD1. This CDR3 contains 13 residues. V was clipped by 8 bases and J by 7 bases; unmatched bases: 7. This CDR3 is CASGDRGRGGYTF. The CDR3 DNA reads as TGTGCCAGCGGTGACAGGGGGCGGGGTGGCTACACCTTC.

V usage is TRBV5-1 and J usage is TRBJ2-7; a weak D match, TRBD1 (7 bases). The V end was cut by 2 bases, the J end by 5 bases, with 14 bases between. This CDR3 comprises 14 residues. In germline, CDR1 is SGHRS, CDR2 YFSETQ. The DNA for the CDR3 is TGCGCCAGCAGCTTTGGAGGGGGCAGGGACGAGCAGTACTTC. Translation gives CASSFGGGRDEQYF.

The chain recombines TRBV7-9 with TRBJ2-4; 8 nucleotides line up with TRBD1. The ends lost 5 bases at V and 1 base at J; junction bases unmatched: 13. Per the germline V gene, CDR1 is SEHNR and CDR2 is FQNEAQ (reference sequence). The CDR3 is 18 residues long. The DNA for the CDR3 is TGTGCCAGCAGCCTGTACCTCCAGGGGGCGGGGGCCAAAAACATTCAGTACTTC. Protein: CASSLYLQGAGAKNIQYF.

This clone was counted only a few times. This chain uses TRBV7-9 with TRBJ1-6; 8 bases fit TRBD1. Losses at the gene ends were 5 bases for V and 3 bases for J; bases not matched to a gene: 6. Germline V gene data show CDR1 as SEHNR and CDR2 as FQNEAQ (reference sequence). The CDR3 contains 16 residues. The CDR3 nucleotides are TGTGCCAGCAGCCACGGACAGGGATTCTATAATTCACCCCTCCACTTT. Translating gives CASSHGQGFYNSPLHF.

The rearrangement joins TRBV28 to TRBJ1-5; a possible D gene is TRBD1 (6 bases). CDR3 length equals 14 residues. Germline lookup yields CDR1 MDHEN and CDR2 SYDVKM. The V gene lost 6 bases and the J gene lost 1 base, with 10 bases spanning the gap. The CDR3 spells CASRQGHSNQPQHF. The CDR3 coding sequence is TGTGCCAGCAGGCAGGGACACAGCAATCAGCCCCAGCATTTT.

This chain uses TRBV3-1 (or the pseudogene TRBV3-2) with TRBJ2-1; no firm D call. The CDR3 has 16 amino acids. Per germline, CDR1 LGHDT and CDR2 YNNKEL (reference sequence). Trimming took off 6 bases at V and 0 bases at J, with 15 bases between the two ends. The CDR3 DNA follows: TGTGCCAGCAGTGCTACTGGGCTTAGCTCCTACAATGAGCAGTTCTTC. It codes for CASSATGLSSYNEQFF.

V is TRBV24-1 and J is TRBJ2-4; 11 positions match TRBD2. Germline loops: CDR1 KGHDR, CDR2 SFDVKD. This CDR3 is built from 19 residues. Unmatched junction bases numbered 10, after V lost 4 bases and J lost 0 bases. The CDR3 loop is CATSESVIAGGLAKNIQYF. As DNA, the CDR3 is TGTGCCACCAGTGAAAGTGTAATAGCGGGAGGGCTAGCCAAAAACATTCAGTACTTC.

This clone was seen a few times. The V call is TRBV10-2, the J call TRBJ1-6, with 7 bases matching TRBD1. There are 19 residues in the CDR3. The germline V gene encodes CDR1 WSHSY and CDR2 SAAADI. J gave up 0 bases and V 3 bases, and 11 bases lay outside the gene matches. CDR3 region: CASSDRRQGLSSYNSPLHF. CDR3 sequence (DNA): TGCGCCAGCAGTGATAGGCGACAGGGCCTCAGCTCCTATAATTCACCCCTCCACTTT.

The chain is built from TRBV2 and TRBJ2-4; 8 bases map to TRBD2. The CDR3 has 16 residues. The V gene end was trimmed by 6 bases and the J gene end by 7 bases; junction bases not matched to a gene: 14. The germline gives CDR1 SNHLY, CDR2 FYNNEI. This chain's CDR3 is CASSDIMRGAGNIQYF. In DNA form, the CDR3 reads TGTGCCAGCAGCGATATTATGCGGGGGGCAGGGAACATTCAGTACTTC.